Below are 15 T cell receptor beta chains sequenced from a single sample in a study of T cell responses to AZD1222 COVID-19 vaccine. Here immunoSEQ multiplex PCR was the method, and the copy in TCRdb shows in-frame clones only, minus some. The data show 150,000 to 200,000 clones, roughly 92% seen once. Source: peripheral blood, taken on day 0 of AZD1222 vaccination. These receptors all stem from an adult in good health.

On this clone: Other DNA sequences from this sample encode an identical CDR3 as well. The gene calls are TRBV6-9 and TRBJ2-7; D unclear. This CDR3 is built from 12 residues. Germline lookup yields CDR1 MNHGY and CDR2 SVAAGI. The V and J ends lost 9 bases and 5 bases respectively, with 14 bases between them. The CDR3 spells CARRTAVHEQYF. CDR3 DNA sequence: TGTGCCAGACGGACGGCCGTCCACGAGCAGTACTTC.

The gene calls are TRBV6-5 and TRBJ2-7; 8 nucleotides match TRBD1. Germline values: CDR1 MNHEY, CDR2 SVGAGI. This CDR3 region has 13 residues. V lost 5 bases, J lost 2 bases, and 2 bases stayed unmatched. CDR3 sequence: CASSTQGAYEQYF. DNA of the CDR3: TGTGCCAGCAGTACACAGGGGGCCTACGAGCAGTACTTC.

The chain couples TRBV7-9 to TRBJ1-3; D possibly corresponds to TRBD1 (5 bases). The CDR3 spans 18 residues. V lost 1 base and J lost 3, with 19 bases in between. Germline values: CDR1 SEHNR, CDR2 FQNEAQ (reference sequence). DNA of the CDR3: TGTGCCAGCAGCTTAGTACCATCCGGGGGGAGAGATGGAAACACCATATATTTT. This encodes CASSLVPSGGRDGNTIYF.

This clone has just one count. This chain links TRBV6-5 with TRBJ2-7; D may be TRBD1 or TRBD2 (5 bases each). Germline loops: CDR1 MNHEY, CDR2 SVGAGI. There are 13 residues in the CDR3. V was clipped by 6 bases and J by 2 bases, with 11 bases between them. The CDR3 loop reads CASRGTNTYEQYF. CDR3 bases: TGTGCCAGCAGAGGGACGAATACCTACGAGCAGTACTTC.

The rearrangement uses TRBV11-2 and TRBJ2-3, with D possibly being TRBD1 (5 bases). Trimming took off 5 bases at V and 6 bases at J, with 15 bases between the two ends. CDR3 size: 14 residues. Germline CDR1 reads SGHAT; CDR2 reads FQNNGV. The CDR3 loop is CASSLRDSRDTQYF. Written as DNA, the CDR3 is TGTGCCAGCAGCCTCAGGGATAGTCGGGATACGCAGTATTTT.

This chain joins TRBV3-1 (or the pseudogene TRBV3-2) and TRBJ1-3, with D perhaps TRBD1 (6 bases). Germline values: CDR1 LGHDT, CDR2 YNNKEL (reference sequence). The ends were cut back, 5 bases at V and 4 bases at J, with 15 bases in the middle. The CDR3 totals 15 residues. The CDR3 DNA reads TGTGCCAGCAGCATCCAAGGTGGGGGCGGAAACACCATATATTTT. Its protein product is CASSIQGGGGNTIYF.

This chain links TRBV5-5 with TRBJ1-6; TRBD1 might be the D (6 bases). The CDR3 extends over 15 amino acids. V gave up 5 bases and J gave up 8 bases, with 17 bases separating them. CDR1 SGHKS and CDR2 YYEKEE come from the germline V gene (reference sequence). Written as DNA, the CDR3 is TGTGCCAGCAGTCCAGTTCAGGGGATCTATTCACCCCTCCACTTT. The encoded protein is CASSPVQGIYSPLHF.

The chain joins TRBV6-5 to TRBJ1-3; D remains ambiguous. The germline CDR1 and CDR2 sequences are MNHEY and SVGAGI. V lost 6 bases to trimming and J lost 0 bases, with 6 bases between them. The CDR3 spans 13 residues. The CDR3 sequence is CASRGSSGNTIYF. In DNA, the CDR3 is TGTGCCAGCAGAGGGAGCTCTGGAAACACCATATATTTT.

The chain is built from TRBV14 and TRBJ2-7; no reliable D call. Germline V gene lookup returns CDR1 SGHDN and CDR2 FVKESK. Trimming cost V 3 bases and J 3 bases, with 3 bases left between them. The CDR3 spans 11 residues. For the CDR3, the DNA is TGTGCCAGCAGCCAGGGCTACGAGCAGTACTTC. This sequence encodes CASSQGYEQYF.

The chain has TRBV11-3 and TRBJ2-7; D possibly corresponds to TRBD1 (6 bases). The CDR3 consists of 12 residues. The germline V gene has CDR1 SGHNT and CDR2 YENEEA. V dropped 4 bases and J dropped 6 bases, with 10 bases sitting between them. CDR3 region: CASSSQGGEQYF. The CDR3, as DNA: TGTGCCAGCAGCTCACAAGGGGGCGAGCAGTACTTC.

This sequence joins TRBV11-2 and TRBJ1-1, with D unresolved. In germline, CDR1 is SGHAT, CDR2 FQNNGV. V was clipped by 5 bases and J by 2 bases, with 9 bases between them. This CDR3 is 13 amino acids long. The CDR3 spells CASSPEINTEAFF. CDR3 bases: TGTGCCAGCAGCCCTGAGATTAACACTGAAGCTTTCTTT.

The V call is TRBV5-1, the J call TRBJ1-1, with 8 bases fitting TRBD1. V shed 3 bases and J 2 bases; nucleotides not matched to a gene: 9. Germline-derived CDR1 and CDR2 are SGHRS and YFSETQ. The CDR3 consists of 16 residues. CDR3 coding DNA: TGCGCCAGCAGCTCAGACAGGGGAGATGGAAACACTGAAGCTTTCTTT. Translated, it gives CASSSDRGDGNTEAFF.

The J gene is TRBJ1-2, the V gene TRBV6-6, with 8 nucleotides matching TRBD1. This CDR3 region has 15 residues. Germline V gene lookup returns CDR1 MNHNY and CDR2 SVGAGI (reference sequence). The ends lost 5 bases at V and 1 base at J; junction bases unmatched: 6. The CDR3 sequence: CASSPQGASNYGYTF. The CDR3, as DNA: TGTGCCAGCAGTCCTCAGGGGGCAAGTAACTATGGCTACACCTTC.

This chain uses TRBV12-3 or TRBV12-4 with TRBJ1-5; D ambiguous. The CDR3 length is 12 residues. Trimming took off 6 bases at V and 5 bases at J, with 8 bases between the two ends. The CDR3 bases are TGTGCCAGCAGAACCCTGGATCAGCCCCAGCATTTT. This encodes CASRTLDQPQHF.

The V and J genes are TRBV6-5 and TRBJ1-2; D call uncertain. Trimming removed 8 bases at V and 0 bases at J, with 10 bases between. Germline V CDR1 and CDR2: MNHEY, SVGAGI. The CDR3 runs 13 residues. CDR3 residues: CASARRANYGYTF. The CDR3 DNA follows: TGTGCCAGCGCCCGGCGGGCTAACTATGGCTACACCTTC.